The 2 T cell receptor beta chains given below trace back to one sample, sequenced in a study of T cells after yellow fever vaccination. TCRdb re-called the 5' RACE reads with MiXCR, one entry per CDR3 protein. The sample carries nearly 350,000 distinct CDR3 sequences, around 8.1% recorded once. This specimen was PBMCs, taken around 45 days after the first yellow fever vaccination. Every receptor here comes from a man younger than 35 who received the YFV17D yellow fever vaccine.

This clonotype has a handful of counts. The rearrangement joins TRBV7-2 to TRBJ2-3; 9 nucleotides align to TRBD2. The germline gives CDR1 SGHTA, CDR2 FQGNSA. This CDR3 contains 14 residues. V shed 2 bases and J 6 bases; nucleotides not matched to a gene: 3. The CDR3 region is CASSLMAGGDTQYF. CDR3 in DNA: TGTGCCAGCAGCTTAATGGCGGGGGGGGATACGCAGTATTTT.

CDR3 DNA sequence: TGCGCCAGCAGCCAAGAGGGCGCGAACCTCCACTTT. Amino acids: CASSQEGANLHF. This sequence joins TRBV4-1 and TRBJ1-6; the D is unclear. V was clipped by 0 bases and J by 15 bases, with 9 bases between them. Germline V gives CDR1 MGHRA, CDR2 YSYEKL. CDR3 size: 12 residues.